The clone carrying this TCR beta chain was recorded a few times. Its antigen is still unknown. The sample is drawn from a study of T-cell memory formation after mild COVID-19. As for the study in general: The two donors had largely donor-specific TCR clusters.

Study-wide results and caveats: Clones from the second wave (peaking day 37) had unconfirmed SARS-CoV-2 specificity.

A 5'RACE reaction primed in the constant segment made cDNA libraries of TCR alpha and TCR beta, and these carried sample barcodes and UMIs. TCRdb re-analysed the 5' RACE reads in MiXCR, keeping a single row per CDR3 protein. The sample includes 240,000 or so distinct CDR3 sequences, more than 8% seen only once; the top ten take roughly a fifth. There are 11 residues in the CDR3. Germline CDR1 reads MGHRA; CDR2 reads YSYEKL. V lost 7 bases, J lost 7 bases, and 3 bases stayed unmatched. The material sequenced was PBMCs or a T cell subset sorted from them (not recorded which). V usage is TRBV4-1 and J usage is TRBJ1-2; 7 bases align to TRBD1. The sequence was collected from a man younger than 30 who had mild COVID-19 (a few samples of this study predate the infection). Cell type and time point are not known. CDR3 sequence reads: CASTQGVGYTF. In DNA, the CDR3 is TGCGCCAGCACCCAGGGGGTTGGCTACACCTTC.